A selection of T cell receptor beta chains follows, all from one sample in a study of shared clonotypes between healthy human individuals. Clones were sequenced by immunoSEQ multiplex PCR, and TCRdb holds only the in-frame ones, with some missing. The table records about 820,000 clones, around 92% of them present only once. Sequenced sample: naive CD8+ T cells sorted from blood. The receptors stem from a man aged 25 to 45 in good health. Both conserved end residues are part of each CDR3. Fields, in order: J gene, D gene, clone size, V gene, CDR3 DNA, CDR3 protein. A D gene is named only where the DNA matches it firmly. Rows give clone size only sometimes, using once, few, many, or a class for an expanded clone.

>TRBJ1-1|TRBD1|-|TRBV11-2
TGTGCCAGCAGCCCAGGACAGGGGGCTTACACTGAAGCTTTCTTT
CASSPGQGAYTEAFF
>TRBJ2-7|-|-|TRBV27
TGTGCCAGCACCCCTATGGGCGGATCTTCCTACGAGCAGTACTTC
CASTPMGGSSYEQYF
>TRBJ2-7|TRBD2|-|TRBV13
TGTGCCAGCGGGGCGGGAGCTTACGAGCAGTACTTC
CASGAGAYEQYF
>TRBJ2-6|-|-|TRBV7-9
TGTGCCAGCAGCTTAGCGAAGGACTCTGGGGCCAACGTCCTGACTTTC
CASSLAKDSGANVLTF
>TRBJ2-7|-|-|TRBV7-8
TGTGCCAGCAGCTTAGCGGGGACTGGTTACGAGCAGTACTTC
CASSLAGTGYEQYF
>TRBJ2-7|-|-|TRBV18
TGTGCCAGCTCCCCAGGGGACTACGAGCAGTACTTC
CASSPGDYEQYF
>TRBJ2-1|TRBD2|many|TRBV6-1
TGTGCCAGCACCAAACTAGCGGGAGGTCATAATGAGCAGTTCTTC
CASTKLAGGHNEQFF
>TRBJ1-1|-|-|TRBV4-1
TGCGCCAGCAGCCAATTTTGGGACCTGAACACTGAAGCTTTCTTT
CASSQFWDLNTEAFF
>TRBJ2-1|-|-|TRBV7-9
TGTGCCAGCAGCTTCGGATACAATGAGCAGTTCTTC
CASSFGYNEQFF
>TRBJ2-1|-|once|TRBV7-9
TGTGCCAGCAGCTTAAGGCACAGGCCGGGCGCATCGTACAATGAGCAGTTCTTC
CASSLRHRPGASYNEQFF
>TRBJ2-1|TRBD1|-|TRBV7-9
TGTGCCAGCAGCTTAGCGGGACAGTACAATGAGCAGTTCTTC
CASSLAGQYNEQFF
>TRBJ2-1|-|-|TRBV28
TGTGCCAGCAGTTTTCGGCAGGGGGGGAATGAGCAGTTCTTC
CASSFRQGGNEQFF
>TRBJ1-2|-|few|TRBV10-3
TGTGCCATCAGTGAGGCAAACAGGGAGAGGGATGGCTACACCTTC
CAISEANRERDGYTF
>TRBJ2-7|-|-|TRBV28
TGTGCCAGCAATCGCCTCACGTCCCGGAAGGAGCAGTACTTC
CASNRLTSRKEQYF
>TRBJ2-7|TRBD2|-|TRBV7-2
TGTGCCAGCAGCGTCTTCGGAGGGCGGGGGAGCTCCTACGAGCAGTACTTC
CASSVFGGRGSSYEQYF
>TRBJ2-2|-|-|TRBV12-5
TGTGCTAGTGCTTTTGGCGGCTGGGGGGCGGGCACCGGGGAGCTGTTTTTT
CASAFGGWGAGTGELFF
>TRBJ2-7|-|-|TRBV12-5
TGTGCTAGTGCCGAAGGTGGGGACCCTGCCTTC
CASAEGGDPAF
>TRBJ2-7|TRBD1|-|TRBV5-4
TGTGCCAGCAGCTTGGGGGGACAGGGGGTGTACGAGCAGTACTTC
CASSLGGQGVYEQYF
>TRBJ2-7|TRBD1|-|TRBV11-3
TGTGCCAGCAGCTACCATCTGGGGACAGGGGTCGAGCAGTACTTC
CASSYHLGTGVEQYF
>TRBJ2-1|TRBD2|few|TRBV7-8
TGTGCCAGCAGCCCAGGACTAGCGGGCCCGCATTCCTACAATGAGCAGTTCTTC
CASSPGLAGPHSYNEQFF
>TRBJ2-7|-|-|TRBV27
TGTGCCAGCAGTTTAGGAGGGGGCGCCTACGAGCAGTACTTC
CASSLGGGAYEQYF
>TRBJ2-7|TRBD2|-|TRBV7-2
TGTGCCAGCAGCCCGCTAGCGGGAGTATACTACGAGCAGTACTTC
CASSPLAGVYYEQYF
>TRBJ1-5|-|-|TRBV28
TGTGCCAGCAGTTTACGGCAGCTCAATCAGCCCCAGCATTTT
CASSLRQLNQPQHF
>TRBJ2-1|TRBD1|-|TRBV9
TGTGCCAGCAGCCCACGTCCCGGGACAGGGAACAATGAGCAGTTCTTC
CASSPRPGTGNNEQFF
>TRBJ2-1|-|-|TRBV29-1
TGCAGCGTGGACAGTTTAGGGGAGAGCTCCTACAATGAGCAGTTCTTC
CSVDSLGESSYNEQFF
>TRBJ2-4|-|-|TRBV10-2
TGCGCCAGCAGTGCAGGGGAATCTGCCTCCCTAGCCAAAAACATTCAGTACTTC
CASSAGESASLAKNIQYF
>TRBJ2-2|TRBD2|-|TRBV7-9
TGTGCCAGCAGCCCCTCCGGACTAGCGGGAGGGCCCGTGGAGCTGTTTTTT
CASSPSGLAGGPVELFF
>TRBJ2-7|TRBD1|few|TRBV11-3
TGTGCCAGCAGCTTAACCGGGACAGGGCGGGACGAGCAGTACTTC
CASSLTGTGRDEQYF
>TRBJ1-3|TRBD1|once|TRBV7-8
TGTGCCAGCAGCTTAGAGCGTGGGACAGGGGGCTTTCTCTCTGGAAACACCATATATTTT
CASSLERGTGGFLSGNTIYF
>TRBJ2-1|TRBD1|-|TRBV28
TGTGCCAGCAGTTTCCTTCGGCAGGGGGATGAGCAGTTCTTC
CASSFLRQGDEQFF
>TRBJ2-2|-|few|TRBV6-1
TGTGCCAGCAGTTGGGTAGTGGCCGGGGAGCTGTTTTTT
CASSWVVAGELFF
>TRBJ1-2|TRBD1|-|TRBV18
TGTGCCAGCTCACCCAGACAGGGTTTCTCCTATGGCTACACCTTC
CASSPRQGFSYGYTF
>TRBJ2-1|-|-|TRBV5-8
TGTGCCAGCAGCCAGACTAGGAATGAGCAGTTCTTC
CASSQTRNEQFF
>TRBJ2-5|TRBD1|-|TRBV7-8
TGTGCCAGCAGCTTATTACAGGGGGATGGAGAGACCCAGTACTTC
CASSLLQGDGETQYF
>TRBJ2-1|-|-|TRBV29-1
TGCAGCGTTCAGTGGGAGTGGAATGAGCAGTTCTTC
CSVQWEWNEQFF
>TRBJ1-5|-|-|TRBV29-1
TGCAGCGTTCAGGTCGGCGGACAGCCCCAGCATTTT
CSVQVGGQPQHF
>TRBJ2-7|-|-|TRBV6-5
TGTGCCAGCAGTTACTCCGGGGCCCTGGGCGAGCAGTACTTC
CASSYSGALGEQYF
>TRBJ1-1|-|-|TRBV5-4
TGTGCCAGCAGCTTAGTAGGGGCCACTGAAGCTTTCTTT
CASSLVGATEAFF
>TRBJ2-1|TRBD2|-|TRBV15
TGTGCCACCAGCAGAGGGCTAGCGGGAGTGTACTATGAGCAGTTCTTC
CATSRGLAGVYYEQFF
>TRBJ2-7|TRBD1|-|TRBV18
TGTGCCAGCTCACCCGGACAGGACGCCTACGAGCAGTACTTC
CASSPGQDAYEQYF
>TRBJ2-5|-|-|TRBV5-1
TGCGCCAGCAGGGACAGCGCGATAGAGACCCAGTACTTC
CASRDSAIETQYF
>TRBJ1-5|-|-|TRBV7-9
TGTGCCAGCAGCCTCGGAGGGTTGGGAAATCAGCCCCAGCATTTT
CASSLGGLGNQPQHF
>TRBJ2-5|-|-|TRBV2
TGTGCCAGCAGTCTGGGGTCGGAGACCCAGTACTTC
CASSLGSETQYF
>TRBJ1-1|TRBD1|-|TRBV5-1
TGCGCCAGCAGCGGGGGACAGGGGATATCTGAAGCTTTCTTT
CASSGGQGISEAFF
>TRBJ2-1|TRBD2|-|TRBV7-9
TGTGCCAGCAGCTTAGATCGGGCTAGCGGGAGTAGCGAGCAGTTCTTC
CASSLDRASGSSEQFF
>TRBJ2-7|-|-|TRBV4-1
TGCGCCAGCAGCCATGAAACAGGGTACGAGCAGTACTTC
CASSHETGYEQYF
>TRBJ2-3|TRBD2|-|TRBV29-1
TGCAGCGTTGCTTCTCCGGGACTAACGGATGGCGTAGATACGCAGTATTTT
CSVASPGLTDGVDTQYF
>TRBJ2-3|TRBD1|-|TRBV27
TGTGCCAGCAGGGCCCCGAAGGACAGGGGCACAGATACGCAGTATTTT
CASRAPKDRGTDTQYF
>TRBJ2-7|TRBD2|once|TRBV5-1
TGCGCCAGCAGAGGTGCAGCGGGAGGGGAAATCTACGAGCAGTACTTC
CASRGAAGGEIYEQYF